This T cell receptor beta chain derives from a study of T-cell reconstitution after alpha-beta-depleted transplantation in children. Whole-study findings and limits: At one year after transplant, newly produced T cells mostly accounted for T-cell counts and diversity. Several hundred graft clones that had expanded were reportedly the source of alpha-beta T cells about two months after transplant. The study traced high day-60 TCRbeta diversity in some patients to surviving recipient T cells and thymic progenitors.

This clonotype was observed at least ten times. No antigen is known for it. This CDR3 region has 14 residues. The trim removed 2 bases at V and 6 bases at J, leaving 5 bases unmatched. Germline CDR1 SGHNT, CDR2 YENEEA. Unique molecular identifiers were incorporated when the TCRbeta library was constructed. From the PCR reads, TCRdb called clonotypes with MiXCR, one entry per CDR3 protein. Here the sample spans 60,000 to 70,000 distinct CDR3 sequences, roughly 4.4% being singletons. The chain carries TRBV11-3 and TRBJ2-5; 8 bases align to TRBD2. The TCR originated in a boy younger than two who had a stem cell transplant for acute myeloid leukemia, so the T cells may come from the graft donor. The source material was PBMCs, mostly from graft donor cells, sampled 180 days after TCRalphabeta/CD19-depleted stem cell transplant. The CDR3 DNA sequence: TGTGCCAGCAGCTTACCGAGCGGGGGAAAGACCCAGTACTTC. This codes for CASSLPSGGKTQYF. Using reference TRBV11-3 and TRBJ2-5 for the parts outside the CDR3, the full variable domain is EAGVVQSPRYKIIEKKQPVAFWCNPISGHNTLYWYLQNLGQGPELLIRYENEEAVDDSQLPKDRFSAERLKGVDSTLKIQPAELGDSAVYLCASSLPSGGKTQYFGPGTRLLVL.